This T cell receptor beta chain was captured by sequencing in a study of T cell repertoires in cytomegalovirus infection. Study-level findings and limits: Summed frequency of shared TCR beta families picked out CMV carriers who also had the relevant HLA.

TCRdb passed the reads through MiXCR, listing each CDR3 protein once. The sample shows 150,000 to 190,000 distinct CDR3 sequences, around 20% of them seen only once. A note on this clonotype: Its antigen is still unknown.

The V gene end was trimmed by 7 bases and the J gene end by 6 bases; junction bases not matched to a gene: 8. CDR3 length equals 15 residues. The chain joins TRBV12-3 or TRBV12-4 to TRBJ2-1, with 11 bases that match TRBD2. The TCR originated in a human donor in good health (CMV status not recorded). Some clones in this sample may be carry-over from other donors' samples. Input material: PBMCs. The CDR3 DNA reads TGTGCCAGCACCTTGGGACTAGCGGTGGTCAATGAGCAGTTCTTC. Protein: CASTLGLAVVNEQFF.